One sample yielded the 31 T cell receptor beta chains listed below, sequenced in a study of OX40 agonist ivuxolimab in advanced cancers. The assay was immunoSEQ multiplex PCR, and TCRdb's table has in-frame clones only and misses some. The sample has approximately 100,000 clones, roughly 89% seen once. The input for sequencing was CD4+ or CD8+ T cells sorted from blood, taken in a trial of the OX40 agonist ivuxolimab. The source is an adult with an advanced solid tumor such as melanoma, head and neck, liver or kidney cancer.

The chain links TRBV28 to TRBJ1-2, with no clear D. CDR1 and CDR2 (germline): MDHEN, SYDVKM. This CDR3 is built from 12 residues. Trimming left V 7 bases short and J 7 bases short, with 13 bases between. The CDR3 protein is CASMTPEGGYTF. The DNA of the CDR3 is TGTGCCAGCATGACTCCCGAGGGTGGCTACACCTTC.

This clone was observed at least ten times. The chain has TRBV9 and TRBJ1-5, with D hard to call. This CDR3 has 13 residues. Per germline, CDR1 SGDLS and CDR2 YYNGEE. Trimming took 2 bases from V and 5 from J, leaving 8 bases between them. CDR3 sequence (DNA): TGTGCCAGCAGCGTTGACACCGATCAGCCCCAGCATTTT. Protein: CASSVDTDQPQHF.

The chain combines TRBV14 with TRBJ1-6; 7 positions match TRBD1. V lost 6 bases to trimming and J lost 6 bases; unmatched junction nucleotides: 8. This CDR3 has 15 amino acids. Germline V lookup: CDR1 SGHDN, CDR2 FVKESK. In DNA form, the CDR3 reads TGTGCCAGCAGTACAGGGGAACTCGGTAATTCACCCCTCCACTTT. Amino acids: CASSTGELGNSPLHF.

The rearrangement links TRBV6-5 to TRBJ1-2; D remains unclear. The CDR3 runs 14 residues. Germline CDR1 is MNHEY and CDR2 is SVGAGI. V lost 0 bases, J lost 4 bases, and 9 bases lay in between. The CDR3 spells CASSYSAVTYGYTF. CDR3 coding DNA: TGTGCCAGCAGTTACTCGGCGGTGACCTATGGCTACACCTTC.

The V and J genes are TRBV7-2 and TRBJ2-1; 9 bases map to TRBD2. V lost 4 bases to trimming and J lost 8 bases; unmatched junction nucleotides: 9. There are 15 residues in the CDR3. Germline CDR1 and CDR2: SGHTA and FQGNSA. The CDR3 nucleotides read TGTGCCAGCAGCTCGGTTCAGCGGGGGGCAGATGAGCAGTTCTTC. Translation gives CASSSVQRGADEQFF.

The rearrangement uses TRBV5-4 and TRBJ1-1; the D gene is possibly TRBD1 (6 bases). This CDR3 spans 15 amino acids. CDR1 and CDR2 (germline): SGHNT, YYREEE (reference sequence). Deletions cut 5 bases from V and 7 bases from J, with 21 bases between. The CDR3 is CASSLRLGDKIEAFF. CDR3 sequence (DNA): TGTGCCAGCAGTCTACGTCTCGGGGACAAAATTGAAGCTTTCTTT.

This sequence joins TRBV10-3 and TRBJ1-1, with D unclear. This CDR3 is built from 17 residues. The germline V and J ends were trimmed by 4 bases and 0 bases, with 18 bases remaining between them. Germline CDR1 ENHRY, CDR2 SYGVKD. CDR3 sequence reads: CAISGKEAGAMNTEAFF. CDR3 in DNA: TGTGCCATCAGTGGTAAGGAGGCAGGCGCCATGAACACTGAAGCTTTCTTT.

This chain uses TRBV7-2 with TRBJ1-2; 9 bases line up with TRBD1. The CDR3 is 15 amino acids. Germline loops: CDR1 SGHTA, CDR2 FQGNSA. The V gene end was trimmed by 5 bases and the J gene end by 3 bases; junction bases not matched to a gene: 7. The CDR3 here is CASSAPGQGDYGYTF. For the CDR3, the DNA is TGTGCCAGCAGCGCACCGGGACAGGGAGACTATGGCTACACCTTC.

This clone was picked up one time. CDR3 sequence: CASRRVTDTQYF. In DNA form, the CDR3 reads TGTGCCAGCAGGCGCGTCACAGATACGCAGTATTTT. V gene TRBV7-2 combines with J gene TRBJ2-3; no firm D call. The CDR3 sequence is 12 residues long. V lost 6 bases and J lost 2, with 6 bases in between. Per germline, CDR1 SGHTA and CDR2 FQGNSA. The whole variable domain, filled in from reference TRBV7-2 and TRBJ2-3, reads GAGVSQSPSNKVTEKGKDVELRCDPISGHTALYWYRQSLGQGLEFLIYFQGNSAPDKSGLPSDRFSAERTGGSVSTLTIQRTQQEDSAVYLCASRRVTDTQYFGPGTRLTVL.

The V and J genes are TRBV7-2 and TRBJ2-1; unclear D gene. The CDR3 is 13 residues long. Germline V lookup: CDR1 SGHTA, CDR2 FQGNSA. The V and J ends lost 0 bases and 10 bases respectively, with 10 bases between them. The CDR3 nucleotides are TGTGCCAGCAGCTTAGCTAGAAACGCCGAGCAGTTCTTC. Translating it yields CASSLARNAEQFF.

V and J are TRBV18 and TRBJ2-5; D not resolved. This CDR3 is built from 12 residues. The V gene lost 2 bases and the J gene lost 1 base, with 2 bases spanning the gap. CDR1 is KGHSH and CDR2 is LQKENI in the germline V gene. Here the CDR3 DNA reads TGTGCCAGCTCACCATCCCAAGAGACCCAGTACTTC. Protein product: CASSPSQETQYF.

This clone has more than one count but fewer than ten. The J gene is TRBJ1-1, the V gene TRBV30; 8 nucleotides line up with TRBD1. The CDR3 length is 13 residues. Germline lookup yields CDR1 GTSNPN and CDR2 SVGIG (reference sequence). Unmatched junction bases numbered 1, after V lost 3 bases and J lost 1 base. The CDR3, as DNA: TGTGCCTGGAGGGGACAGGCGAACACTGAAGCTTTCTTT. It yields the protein CAWRGQANTEAFF.

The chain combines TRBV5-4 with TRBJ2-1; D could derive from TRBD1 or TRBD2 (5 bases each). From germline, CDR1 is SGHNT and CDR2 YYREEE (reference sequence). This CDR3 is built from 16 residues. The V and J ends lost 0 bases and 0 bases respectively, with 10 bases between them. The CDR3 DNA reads TGTGCCAGCAGCTTGGAAGGGACCAGCTCCTACAATGAGCAGTTCTTC. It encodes CASSLEGTSSYNEQFF.

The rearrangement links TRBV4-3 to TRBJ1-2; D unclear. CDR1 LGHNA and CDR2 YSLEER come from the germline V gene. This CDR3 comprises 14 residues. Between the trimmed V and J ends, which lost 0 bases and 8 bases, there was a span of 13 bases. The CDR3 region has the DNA TGCGCCAGCAGCCAAGAAAGGACTCCTCAGGGCTACACCTTC. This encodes CASSQERTPQGYTF.

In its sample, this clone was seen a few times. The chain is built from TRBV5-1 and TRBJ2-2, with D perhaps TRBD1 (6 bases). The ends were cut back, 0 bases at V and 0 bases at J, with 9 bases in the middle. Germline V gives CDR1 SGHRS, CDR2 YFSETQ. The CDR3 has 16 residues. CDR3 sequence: CASSLGQASNTGELFF. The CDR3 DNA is TGCGCCAGCAGCTTGGGACAGGCCTCGAACACCGGGGAGCTGTTTTTT.

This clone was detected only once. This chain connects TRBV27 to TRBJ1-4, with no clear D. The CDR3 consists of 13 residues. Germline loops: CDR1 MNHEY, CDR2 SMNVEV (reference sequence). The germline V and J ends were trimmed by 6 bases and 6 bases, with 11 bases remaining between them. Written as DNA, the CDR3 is TGTGCCAGCAGGTGGCTTACTGATGAAAAACTGTTTTTT. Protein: CASRWLTDEKLFF.

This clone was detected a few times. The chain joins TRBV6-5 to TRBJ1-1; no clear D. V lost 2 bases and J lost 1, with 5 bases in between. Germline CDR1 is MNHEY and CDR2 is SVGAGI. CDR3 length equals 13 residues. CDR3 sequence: CASSYTENTEAFF. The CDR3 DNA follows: TGTGCCAGCAGTTACACAGAGAACACTGAAGCTTTCTTT.

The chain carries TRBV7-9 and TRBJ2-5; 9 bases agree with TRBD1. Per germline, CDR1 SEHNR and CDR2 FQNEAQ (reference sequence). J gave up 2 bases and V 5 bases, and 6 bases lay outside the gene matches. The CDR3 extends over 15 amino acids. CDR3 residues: CASSPHGQGQETQYF. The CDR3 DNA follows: TGTGCCAGCAGCCCCCATGGACAGGGGCAAGAGACCCAGTACTTC.

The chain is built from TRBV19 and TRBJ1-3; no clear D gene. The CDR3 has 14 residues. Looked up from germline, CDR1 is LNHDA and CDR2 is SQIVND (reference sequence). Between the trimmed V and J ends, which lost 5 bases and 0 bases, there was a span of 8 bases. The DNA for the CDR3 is TGTGCCAGTAGTGACATCCGCTCTGGAAACACCATATATTTT. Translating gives CASSDIRSGNTIYF.

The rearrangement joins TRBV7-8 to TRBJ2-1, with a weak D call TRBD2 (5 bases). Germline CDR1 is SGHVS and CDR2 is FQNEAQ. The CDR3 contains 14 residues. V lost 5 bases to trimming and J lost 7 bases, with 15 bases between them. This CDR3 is CASSPRADPNEQFF. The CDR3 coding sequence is TGTGCCAGCAGCCCAAGAGCGGATCCAAATGAGCAGTTCTTC. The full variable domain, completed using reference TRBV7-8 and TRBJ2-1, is GAGVSQSPRYKVAKRGQDVALRCDPISGHVSLFWYQQALGQGPEFLTYFQNEAQLDKSGLPSDRFFAERPEGSVSTLKIQRTQQEDSAVYLCASSPRADPNEQFFGPGTRLTVL.

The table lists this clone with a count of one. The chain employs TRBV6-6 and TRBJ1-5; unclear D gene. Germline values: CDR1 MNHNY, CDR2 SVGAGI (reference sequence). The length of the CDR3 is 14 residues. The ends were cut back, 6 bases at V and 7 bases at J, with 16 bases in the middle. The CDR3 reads CASSREEPIQPQHF. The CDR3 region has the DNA TGTGCCAGCAGCCGCGAAGAACCAATACAGCCCCAGCATTTT.

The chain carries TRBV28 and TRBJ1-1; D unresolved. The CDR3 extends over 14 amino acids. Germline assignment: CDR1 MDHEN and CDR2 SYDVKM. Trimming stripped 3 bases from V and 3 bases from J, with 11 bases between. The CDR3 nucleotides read TGTGCCAGCAGTTTGGTGAGACCTGACACTGAAGCTTTCTTT. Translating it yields CASSLVRPDTEAFF.

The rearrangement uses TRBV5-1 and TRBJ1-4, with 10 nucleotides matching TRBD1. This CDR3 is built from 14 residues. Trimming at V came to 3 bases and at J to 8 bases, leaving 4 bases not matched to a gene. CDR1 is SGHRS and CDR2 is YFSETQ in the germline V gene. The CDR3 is CASSWTGGDEKLFF. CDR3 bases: TGCGCCAGCAGCTGGACAGGGGGTGACGAAAAACTGTTTTTT.

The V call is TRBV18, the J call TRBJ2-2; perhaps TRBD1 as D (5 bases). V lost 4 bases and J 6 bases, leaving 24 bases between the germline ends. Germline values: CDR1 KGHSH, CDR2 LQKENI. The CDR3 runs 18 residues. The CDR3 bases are TGTGCCAGCTCACTATCTATTGGACACTCGGCCTCCCCCGGGGAGCTGTTTTTT. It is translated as CASSLSIGHSASPGELFF.

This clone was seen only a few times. CDR3: CAWSVRNEQFF. The CDR3 nucleotides are TGTGCCTGGAGTGTACGGAATGAGCAGTTCTTC. The rearrangement uses TRBV30 and TRBJ2-1, with unresolved D. The CDR3 loop spans 11 amino acids. Trimming removed 0 bases from V and 7 bases from J, with 4 bases in between. The germline V gene encodes CDR1 GTSNPN and CDR2 SVGIG (reference sequence).

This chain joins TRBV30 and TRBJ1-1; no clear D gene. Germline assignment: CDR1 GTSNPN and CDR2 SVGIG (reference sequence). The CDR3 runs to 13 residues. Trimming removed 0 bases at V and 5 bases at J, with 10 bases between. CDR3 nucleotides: TGTGCCTGGAGTGTATGGGGAGGTACTGAAGCTTTCTTT. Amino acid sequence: CAWSVWGGTEAFF.

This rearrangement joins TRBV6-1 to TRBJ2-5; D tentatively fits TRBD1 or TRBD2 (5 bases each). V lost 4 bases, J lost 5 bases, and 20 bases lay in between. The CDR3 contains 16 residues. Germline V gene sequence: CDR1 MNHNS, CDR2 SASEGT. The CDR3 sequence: CASSVSSGTGMETQYF. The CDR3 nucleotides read TGTGCCAGCAGTGTCTCATCCGGGACGGGGATGGAGACCCAGTACTTC.

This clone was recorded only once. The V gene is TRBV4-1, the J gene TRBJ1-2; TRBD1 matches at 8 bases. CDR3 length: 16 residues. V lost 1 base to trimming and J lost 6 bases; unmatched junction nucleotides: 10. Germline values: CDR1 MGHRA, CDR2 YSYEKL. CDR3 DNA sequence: TGCGCCAGCAGCCAAGTGAGATACAGGGGGACAGATGGCTACACCTTC. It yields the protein CASSQVRYRGTDGYTF.

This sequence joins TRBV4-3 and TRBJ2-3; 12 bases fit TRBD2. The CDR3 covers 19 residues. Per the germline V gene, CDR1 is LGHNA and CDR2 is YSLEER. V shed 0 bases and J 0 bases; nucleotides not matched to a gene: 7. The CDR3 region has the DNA TGCGCCAGCAGCCAAGATCAGCCTAGCGGGGGGGCTAGCACAGATACGCAGTATTTT. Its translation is CASSQDQPSGGASTDTQYF.

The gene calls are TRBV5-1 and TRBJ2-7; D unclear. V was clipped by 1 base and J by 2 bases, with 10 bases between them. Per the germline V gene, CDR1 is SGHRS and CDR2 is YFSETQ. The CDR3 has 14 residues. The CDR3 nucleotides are TGCGCCAGCAGCTTGACTACAGAACCCTACGAGCAGTACTTC. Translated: CASSLTTEPYEQYF.

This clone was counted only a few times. CDR3 sequence (DNA): TGTGCCAGCAGTGAAGTTCAGGGCCTAGGATCACCCCTCCACTTT. Its translation is CASSEVQGLGSPLHF. This chain uses TRBV2 with TRBJ1-6; tentative D call: TRBD1 (5 bases). The V and J ends lost 1 base and 10 bases respectively, with 14 bases between them. Germline lookup yields CDR1 SNHLY and CDR2 FYNNEI. CDR3 length: 15 amino acids. The full variable domain, its missing parts supplied by reference TRBV2 and TRBJ1-6, is EPEVTQTPSHQVTQMGQEVILRCVPISNHLYFYWYRQILGQKVEFLVSFYNNEISEKSEIFDDQFSVERPDGSNFTLKIRSTKLEDSAMYFCASSEVQGLGSPLHFGNGTRLTVT.